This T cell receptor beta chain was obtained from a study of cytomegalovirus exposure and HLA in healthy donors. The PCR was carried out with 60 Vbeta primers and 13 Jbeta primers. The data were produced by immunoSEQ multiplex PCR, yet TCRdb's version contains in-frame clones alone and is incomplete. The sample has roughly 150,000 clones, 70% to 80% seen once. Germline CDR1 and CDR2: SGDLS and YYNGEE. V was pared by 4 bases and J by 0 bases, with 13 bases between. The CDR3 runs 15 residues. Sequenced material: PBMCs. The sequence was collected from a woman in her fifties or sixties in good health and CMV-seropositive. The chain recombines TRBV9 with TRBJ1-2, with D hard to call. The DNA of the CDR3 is TGTGCCAGCAGCCCCCACAGAGATTCTAACTATGGCTACACCTTC. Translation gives CASSPHRDSNYGYTF.